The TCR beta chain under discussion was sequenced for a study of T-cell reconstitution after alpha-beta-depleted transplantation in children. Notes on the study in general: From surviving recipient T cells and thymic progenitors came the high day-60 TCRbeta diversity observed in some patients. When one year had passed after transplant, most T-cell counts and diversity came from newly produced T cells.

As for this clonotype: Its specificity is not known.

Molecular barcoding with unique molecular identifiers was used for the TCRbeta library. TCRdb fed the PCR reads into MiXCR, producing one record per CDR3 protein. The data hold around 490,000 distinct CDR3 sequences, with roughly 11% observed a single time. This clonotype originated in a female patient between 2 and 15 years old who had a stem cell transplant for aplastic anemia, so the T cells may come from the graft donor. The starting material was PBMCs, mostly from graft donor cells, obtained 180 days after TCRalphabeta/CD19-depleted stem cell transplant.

The chain's CDR3 is CATRFRVETYNSPLHF. CDR3 nucleotide sequence: TGTGCCACACGTTTTAGGGTAGAGACCTATAATTCACCCCTCCACTTT. This chain connects TRBV10-3 to TRBJ1-6; no clear D gene. CDR3 length: 16 residues. Germline V gene sequence: CDR1 ENHRY, CDR2 SYGVKD. V was trimmed by 10 bases and J by 2 bases, leaving 18 bases between them.